These 20 T cell receptor beta chains were sequenced from one sample in a study of blood T cells in healthy people across ages (dated by TCRdb to 2013 to 2016). The library was produced with 5' RACE. Sequenced using an Illumina HiSeq 2500. The second PCR ran for about 6 to 12 cycles and used a J-beta primer mix along with a sample-barcoded 5' primer. Using fastp at Q25 and MiXCR, TCRdb reprocessed the public reads and kept productive beta chains. Under each unique CDR3 protein, matching rows form one entry showing the most common genes and DNA. Counted in this sample were about 1.6 million distinct CDR3 sequences; about 35% of them appeared once. The ten largest clones represent 10% to 12% of the sample. Sample: blood. All receptors come from a woman in her 30s in good health.

This clonotype was seen many times. V gene TRBV29-1 combines with J gene TRBJ2-1, with TRBD2 identical over 10 bases. Germline loops: CDR1 SQVTM, CDR2 ANQGSEA. Losses at the gene ends were 3 bases for V and 5 bases for J; bases not matched to a gene: 7. The CDR3 extends over 15 amino acids. The DNA of the CDR3 is TGCAGCGTTGATCCCCCACTAGCGGGACACAATGAGCAGTTCTTC. Encoded protein: CSVDPPLAGHNEQFF.

This clonotype was counted at least ten times. The chain has TRBV12-3 or TRBV12-4 and TRBJ2-3, with D tentatively TRBD2 (5 bases). The V end lost 3 bases, the J end lost 2 bases, and 9 bases lay between the germline ends. The CDR3 spans 14 residues. The CDR3 is CASSFSAATDTQYF. CDR3 in DNA: TGTGCCAGCAGTTTTTCAGCGGCCACAGATACGCAGTATTTT.

This clonotype has just one count. The gene calls are TRBV29-1 and TRBJ2-5, with D hard to call. CDR3 length: 11 amino acids. Germline assignment: CDR1 SQVTM and CDR2 ANQGSEA. The V and J ends lost 0 bases and 13 bases respectively, with 12 bases between them. As DNA, the CDR3 is TGCAGCGTTGAAGATAAGGTAGAGTGGTACTTC. Its protein is CSVEDKVEWYF.

This clonotype was seen more than once but under ten times. The chain links TRBV12-3 or TRBV12-4 to TRBJ2-1, with 11 bases that match TRBD2. Unmatched junction bases numbered 8, after V lost 10 bases and J lost 6 bases. CDR3 length equals 14 residues. CDR3 in amino acids: CAIRGTSGVNEQFF. The CDR3 DNA reads as TGTGCCATACGAGGGACTAGCGGAGTCAATGAGCAGTTCTTC.

This clonotype was seen a few times. The genes are TRBV28 and TRBJ2-3; D perhaps matches TRBD2 (5 bases). V was trimmed by 6 bases and J by 1 base, leaving 11 bases between them. This CDR3 is built from 14 residues. Germline loops: CDR1 MDHEN, CDR2 SYDVKM. DNA of the CDR3: TGTGCCAGCAGCCGGACTCCACGCACAGATACGCAGTATTTT. Protein: CASSRTPRTDTQYF.

The chain couples TRBV20-1 to TRBJ2-7; D is unresolved. This CDR3 spans 13 amino acids. The germline V gene encodes CDR1 DFQATT and CDR2 SNEGSKA (reference sequence). Trimming took off 6 bases at V and 0 bases at J, with 12 bases between the two ends. The CDR3 reads CSADSLSSYEQYF. CDR3 nucleotide sequence: TGCAGTGCAGACTCACTCAGCTCCTACGAGCAGTACTTC.

The J gene is TRBJ1-5, the V gene TRBV10-2; D is possibly TRBD1 (6 bases). The V and J ends lost 0 bases and 9 bases respectively, with 18 bases between them. Germline V gene lookup returns CDR1 WSHSY and CDR2 SAAADI. The CDR3 totals 16 residues. The CDR3 DNA is TGCGCCAGCAGTGAGTCGAACAGGGCCCCCGATCGGCCCCAGCATTTT. Translation: CASSESNRAPDRPQHF.

Concerning this clonotype itself: This clone may be a read error of a much larger clone one base away. The CDR3 coding sequence is TGCAGCGCATACCTGCGGGGGCAGAAATGCGAGCAGTACTTC. It is translated as CSAYLRGQKCEQYF. This rearrangement joins TRBV29-1 to TRBJ2-5; a possible D gene is TRBD2 (7 bases). The end of the DNA aligns better with TRBJ2-7, so the J call may be wrong. The CDR3 has 14 amino acids. In germline, CDR1 is SQVTM, CDR2 ANQGSEA.

This chain joins TRBV20-1 and TRBJ2-3; 9 bases fit TRBD1. CDR1 is DFQATT and CDR2 is SNEGSKA in the germline V gene (reference sequence). The CDR3 has 15 amino acids. The V gene end was trimmed by 6 bases and the J gene end by 7 bases; junction bases not matched to a gene: 14. The CDR3 spells CSAEPGQGKLNTQYF. CDR3 nucleotides: TGCAGTGCCGAACCGGGACAGGGTAAATTGAATACGCAGTATTTT.

This clonotype was seen repeatedly, ten times or more. The chain has TRBV20-1 and TRBJ2-5; the D gene is possibly TRBD2 (6 bases). Germline CDR1 is DFQATT and CDR2 is SNEGSKA (reference sequence). Between the trimmed V and J ends, which lost 6 bases and 5 bases, there was a span of 10 bases. This CDR3 has 11 residues. The CDR3 DNA sequence: TGCAGTGCCGGAGGAGGGGAGACCCAGTACTTC. It is translated as CSAGGGETQYF.

This clonotype was counted between two and nine times. The CDR3 region is CASSNLFSYEQYF. The CDR3 nucleotides are TGTGCCAGCAGCAATCTCTTTTCCTACGAGCAGTACTTC. V and J are TRBV7-9 and TRBJ2-7; no definite D call. CDR1 and CDR2 from the germline V gene are SEHNR and FQNEAQ (reference sequence). The ends were cut back, 5 bases at V and 1 base at J, with 9 bases in the middle. The CDR3 runs 13 residues.

Comments on this clonotype: A much larger clonotype is one base distant, so this may be a read error. The rearrangement uses TRBV12-3 or TRBV12-4 and TRBJ2-5, with 7 bases lining up with TRBD1. TRBJ2-7 explains the end of the DNA better; the J call may be wrong. The CDR3 runs to 14 residues. The CDR3 nucleotides are TGTACCAGCGGAGATTCAGGGGGCTCCTACGAGCAGTACTTC. The encoded protein is CTSGDSGGSYEQYF.

This clonotype has a count of ten or more. The chain recombines TRBV29-1 with TRBJ2-1; the match to TRBD1 covers 7 bases. The ends lost 0 bases at V and 9 bases at J; junction bases unmatched: 14. The CDR3 extends over 16 amino acids. Germline V CDR1 and CDR2: SQVTM, ANQGSEA. CDR3 region: CSVEENSGQINSEQFF. CDR3 in DNA: TGCAGCGTTGAAGAGAATTCGGGACAGATTAATAGTGAGCAGTTCTTC.

V usage is TRBV20-1 and J usage is TRBJ1-1; the D is unclear. V was clipped by 5 bases and J by 6 bases, with 13 bases between them. CDR3 size: 12 residues. Germline V gene sequence: CDR1 DFQATT, CDR2 SNEGSKA (reference sequence). CDR3 coding DNA: TGCAGTGCTCCCCGAGGCGGCGCTGAAGCTTTCTTT. Protein product: CSAPRGGAEAFF.

This clonotype was found a few times. The chain recombines TRBV25-1 with TRBJ2-2; TRBD2 agrees at 7 bases. Germline CDR1 is MGHDK and CDR2 is SYGVNS. V was pared by 4 bases and J by 6 bases, with 20 bases of the junction left unmatched. The CDR3 is 19 residues long. CDR3 nucleotide sequence: TGTGCCAGCAGTGTCCGGTCTCAGACTCCCAGGGAGGGATCCGGGGAGCTGTTTTTT. It specifies CASSVRSQTPREGSGELFF.

This clonotype appeared many times. The chain has TRBV29-1 and TRBJ2-1, with D tentatively TRBD1 or TRBD2 (5 bases each). Germline values: CDR1 SQVTM, CDR2 ANQGSEA. The CDR3 consists of 12 residues. The V end was cut by 8 bases, the J end by 6 bases, with 14 bases between. The CDR3 sequence: CSPWDQRNEQFF. The CDR3, as DNA: TGCAGCCCCTGGGACCAGCGCAATGAGCAGTTCTTC.

This clonotype was observed a few times. The gene calls are TRBV15 and TRBJ2-7; D might be TRBD1 or TRBD2, each matching 5 bases. There are 15 residues in the CDR3. V gave up 1 base and J gave up 0 bases, with 10 bases separating them. Germline CDR1 is LNHNV and CDR2 is YYDKDF (reference sequence). The CDR3 spells CATSRAGALSYEQYF. The CDR3 region has the DNA TGTGCCACCAGCAGAGCCGGGGCCCTCTCCTACGAGCAGTACTTC.

This chain connects TRBV24-1 to TRBJ2-1; 7 nucleotides agree with TRBD2. CDR1 and CDR2 from the germline V gene are KGHDR and SFDVKD. The CDR3 is 16 residues long. The trim removed 4 bases at V and 5 bases at J, leaving 10 bases unmatched. In DNA form, the CDR3 reads TGTGCCACCAGTGACCTCGATAGAGCGGGAAACAATGAGCAGTTCTTC. Its translation is CATSDLDRAGNNEQFF.

Regarding this clonotype: At one boundary the junction diverges from the germline segment, which might be a read error. The chain combines TRBV7-9 with TRBJ1-2, with a weak D call TRBD1 (6 bases). Germline CDR1 reads SEHNR; CDR2 reads FQNEAQ (reference sequence). This CDR3 comprises 13 residues. CDR3 bases: TGTGCCAGCAGCTTAGCCAGGGGCCATGGCTGCACCTTC. Translation: CASSLARGHGCTF.

In its sample, this clonotype was seen many times. The rearrangement uses TRBV5-1 and TRBJ2-1; no clear D. Germline assignment: CDR1 SGHRS and CDR2 YFSETQ. The CDR3 runs 14 residues. Between the trimmed V and J ends, which lost 1 base and 4 bases, there was a span of 9 bases. CDR3 coding DNA: TGCGCCAGCAGCTTGAATTCAGAATACAATGAGCAGTTCTTC. Protein product: CASSLNSEYNEQFF. The whole variable domain, remainder taken from reference TRBV5-1 and TRBJ2-1, is KAGVTQTPRYLIKTRGQQVTLSCSPISGHRSVSWYQQTPGQGLQFLFEYFSETQRNKGNFPGRFSGRQFSNSRSEMNVSTLELGDSALYLCASSLNSEYNEQFFGPGTRLTVL.